This T cell receptor beta chain was retrieved from a study of T cell repertoires in cytomegalovirus infection. Turning to the study itself: Recently identified HLA-C-restricted CMV epitopes were used, and well-studied HLA-B-restricted CMV epitopes were used as well. Carrying CMV and the relevant HLA type showed in public TCR beta signatures.

Whole-study results and caveats: Accumulated public TCR beta family frequency recognized individuals carrying CMV together with the relevant HLA. Clonotypes of TCR beta that were HLA-C-restricted and CMV-specific dominated the ex vivo response.

This clonotype was counted between two and nine times. The antigen is undetermined. Germline lookup yields CDR1 SGHRS and CDR2 YFSETQ. The CDR3 spans 15 residues. V was clipped by 4 bases and J by 0 bases, with 8 bases between them. TCRdb re-called the reads with MiXCR, one entry per CDR3 protein. This table holds 900,000 to 950,000 distinct CDR3 sequences, approximately 31% found once. The rearrangement joins TRBV5-1 to TRBJ2-6, with unresolved D. The sequenced sample was cultured CD8+ T cells from PBMCs, obtained from culture after CMV antigen stimulation. This sequence originates from a human donor in good health (CMV status not recorded). Some clones in this sample may be carry-over from other donors' samples. The CDR3 sequence: CASSPSFSGANVLTF. The CDR3 DNA sequence: TGCGCCAGCAGCCCCTCGTTCTCTGGGGCCAACGTCCTGACTTTC.